This T cell receptor beta chain came from a study of blood T cell repertoires in COVID-19. Across the whole study: Samples of COVID-19 (acute and convalescent) were obtained from the United States, Italy and Spain. Sources were T cells, B-cell-depleted T cells, or PBMCs; the material itself was cDNA or gDNA.

Authors' analysis steps: Reference gene primers were amplified, and this amplification served to estimate nucleated cell counts. Sequencing was performed with immunoSEQ multiplex PCR; in TCRdb, only in-frame clones are kept and a portion is missing. V, J and clone size are taken as reported in that table, and D and trimming were inferred from the DNA itself. The data hold about 77,000 clones, with 88% observed a single time. This TCR was recovered from a woman older than 75 with acute or convalescent COVID-19. Input material: peripheral blood.

In DNA, the CDR3 is TGTGCCAGCAGCTTAGGAGAAAACACTGAAGCTTTCTTT. Translated: CASSLGENTEAFF. V usage is TRBV11-3 and J usage is TRBJ1-1; D gene unclear. The CDR3 extends over 13 amino acids. Germline V gene data show CDR1 as SGHNT and CDR2 as YENEEA. V was shortened by 1 base and J by 2 bases, with 5 bases between the two germline ends.